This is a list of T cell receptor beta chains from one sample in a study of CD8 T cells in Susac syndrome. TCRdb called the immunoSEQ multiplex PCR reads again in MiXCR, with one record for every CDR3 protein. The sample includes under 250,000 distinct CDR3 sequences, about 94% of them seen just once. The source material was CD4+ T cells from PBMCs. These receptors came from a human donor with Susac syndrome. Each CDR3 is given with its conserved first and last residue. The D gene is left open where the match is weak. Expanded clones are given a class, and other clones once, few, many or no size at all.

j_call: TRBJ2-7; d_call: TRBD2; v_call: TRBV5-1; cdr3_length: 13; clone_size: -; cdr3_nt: TGCGCCAGCAGCTCTAGCGGGACCTACGAGCAGTACTTC; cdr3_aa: CASSSSGTYEQYF
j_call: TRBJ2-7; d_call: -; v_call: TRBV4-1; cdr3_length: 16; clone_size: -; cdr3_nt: TGCGCCAGCAGCCCCCCAAAGGCCGCTAACGCCTACGAGCAGTACTTC; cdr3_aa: CASSPPKAANAYEQYF
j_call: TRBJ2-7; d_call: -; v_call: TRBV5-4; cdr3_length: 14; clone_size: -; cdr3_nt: TGTGCCAGCAGCTTGCAATCGGGGATCCACGAGCAGTACTTC; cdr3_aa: CASSLQSGIHEQYF
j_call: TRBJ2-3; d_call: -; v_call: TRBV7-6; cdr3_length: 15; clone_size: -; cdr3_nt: TGTGCCAGCAGCTTAGCGGTATCTAGCACAGATACGCAGTATTTT; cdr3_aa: CASSLAVSSTDTQYF
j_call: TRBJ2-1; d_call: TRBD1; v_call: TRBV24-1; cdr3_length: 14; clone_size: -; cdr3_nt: TGTGCCACCAGTGATCCGGGACAGGGGAATGAGCAGTTCTTC; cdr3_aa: CATSDPGQGNEQFF
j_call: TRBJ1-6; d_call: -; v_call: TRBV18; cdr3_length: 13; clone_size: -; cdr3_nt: TGTGCCAGCTCACCGGATTCCAATTCACCCCTCCACTTT; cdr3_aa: CASSPDSNSPLHF
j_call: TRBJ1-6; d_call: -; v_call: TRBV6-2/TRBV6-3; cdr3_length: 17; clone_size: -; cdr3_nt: TGTGCCAGCAGTTACTCGACGGGGCCGTTTTATAATTCACCCCTCCACTTT; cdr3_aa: CASSYSTGPFYNSPLHF
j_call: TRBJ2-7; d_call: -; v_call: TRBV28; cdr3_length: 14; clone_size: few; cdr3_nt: TGTGCCAGCAGTTTAGGGCGGGGACCCTACGAGCAGTACTTC; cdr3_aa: CASSLGRGPYEQYF
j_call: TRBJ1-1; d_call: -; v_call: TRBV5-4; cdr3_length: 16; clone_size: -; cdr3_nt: TGTGCCAGCAGCCAACCCGGGTTTCTGGCGGGCACTGAAGCTTTCTTT; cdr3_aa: CASSQPGFLAGTEAFF
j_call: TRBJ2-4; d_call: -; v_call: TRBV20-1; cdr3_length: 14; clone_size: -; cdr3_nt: TGCAGTGCTAGCGGTCTTTTAGCCAAAAACATTCAGTACTTC; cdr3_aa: CSASGLLAKNIQYF
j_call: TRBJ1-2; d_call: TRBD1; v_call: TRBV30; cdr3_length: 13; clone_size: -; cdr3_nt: TGTGCCTGGAGCCAGACAGGGAACTATGGCTACACCTTC; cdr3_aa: CAWSQTGNYGYTF
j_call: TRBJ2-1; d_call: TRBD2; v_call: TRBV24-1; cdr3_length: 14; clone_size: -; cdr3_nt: TGTGCCACCGGCTCGCGGGGGGGCTACAATGAGCAGTTCTTC; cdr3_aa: CATGSRGGYNEQFF
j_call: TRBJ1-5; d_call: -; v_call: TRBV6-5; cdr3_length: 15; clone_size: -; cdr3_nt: TGTGCCAGCAGTTACTCTATTTATGGCAATCAGCCCCAGCATTTT; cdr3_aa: CASSYSIYGNQPQHF
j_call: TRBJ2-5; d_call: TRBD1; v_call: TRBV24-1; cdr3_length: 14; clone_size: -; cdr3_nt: TGTGCCACCAGTGAGGCGACAGGGGTAGAGACCCAGTACTTC; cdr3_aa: CATSEATGVETQYF
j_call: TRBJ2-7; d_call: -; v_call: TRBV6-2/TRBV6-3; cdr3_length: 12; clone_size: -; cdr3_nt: TGTGCCAGCAGAACAGGGTTCGACGAGCAGTACTTC; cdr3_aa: CASRTGFDEQYF
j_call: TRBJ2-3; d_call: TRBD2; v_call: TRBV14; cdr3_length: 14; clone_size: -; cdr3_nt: TGTGCCAGCAGCCAAGGGCTAGCGGCAGATACGCAGTATTTT; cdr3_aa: CASSQGLAADTQYF
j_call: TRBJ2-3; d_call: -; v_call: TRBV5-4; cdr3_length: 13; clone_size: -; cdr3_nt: TGTGCCAGCAGCTTGGATGTGACAGATACGCAGTATTTT; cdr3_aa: CASSLDVTDTQYF
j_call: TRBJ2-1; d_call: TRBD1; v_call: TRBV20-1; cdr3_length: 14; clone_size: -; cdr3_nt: TGCAGTGCCTTACTAGGACAGGGATTTAATGAGCAGTTCTTC; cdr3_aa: CSALLGQGFNEQFF
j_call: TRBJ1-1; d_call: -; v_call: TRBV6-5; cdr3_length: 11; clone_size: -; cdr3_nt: TGTGCCAGCAGGGACCGGGCTAAAGCTTTCTTT; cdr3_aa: CASRDRAKAFF
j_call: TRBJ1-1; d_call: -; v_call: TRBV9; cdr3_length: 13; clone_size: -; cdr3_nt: TGTGCCAGCAGCGCGGAGGTAGGCACTGAAGCTTTCTTT; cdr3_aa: CASSAEVGTEAFF
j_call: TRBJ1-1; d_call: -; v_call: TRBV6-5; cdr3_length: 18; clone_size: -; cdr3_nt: TGTGCCAGCAGTTCCACCCCCGCAGGGGTCCTTTTGAACACTGAAGCTTTCTTT; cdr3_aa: CASSSTPAGVLLNTEAFF
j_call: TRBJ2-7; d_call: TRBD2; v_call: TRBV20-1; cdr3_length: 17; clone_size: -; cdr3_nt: TGCAGTGCTAGAGATCTTACTAGCGGGGGGCGAACCTACGAGCAGTACTTC; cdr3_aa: CSARDLTSGGRTYEQYF
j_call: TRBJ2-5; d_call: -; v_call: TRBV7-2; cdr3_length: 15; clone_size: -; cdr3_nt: TGTGCCAGCAGTTTGGACAGCCCCGAAGGAGAGACCCAGTACTTC; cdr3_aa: CASSLDSPEGETQYF
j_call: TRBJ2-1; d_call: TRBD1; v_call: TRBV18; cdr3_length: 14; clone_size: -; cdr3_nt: TGTGCCAGCTCACCACCGACAGGGAGTAATGAGCAGTTCTTC; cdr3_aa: CASSPPTGSNEQFF
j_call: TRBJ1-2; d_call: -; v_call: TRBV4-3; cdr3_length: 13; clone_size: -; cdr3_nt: TGCGCCAGCAGCCAAGTCCAAATGTCTGGCTACACCTTC; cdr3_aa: CASSQVQMSGYTF
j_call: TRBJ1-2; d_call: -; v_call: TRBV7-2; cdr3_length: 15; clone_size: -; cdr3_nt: TGTGCCAGCAGCCGGGAAGTTTCCGTCCCTTACGGCTACACCTTC; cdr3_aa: CASSREVSVPYGYTF
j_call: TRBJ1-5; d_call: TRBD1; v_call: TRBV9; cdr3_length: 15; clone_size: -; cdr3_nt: TGTGCCAGCAGCGTAGACGGACAGGCGGCGGTGCCCCAGCATTTT; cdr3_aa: CASSVDGQAAVPQHF
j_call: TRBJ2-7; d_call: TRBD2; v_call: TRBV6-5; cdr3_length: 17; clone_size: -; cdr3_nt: TGTGCCAGCAGTTACTTTCGTCATATAGCGGGGAACTACGAGCAGTACTTC; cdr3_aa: CASSYFRHIAGNYEQYF
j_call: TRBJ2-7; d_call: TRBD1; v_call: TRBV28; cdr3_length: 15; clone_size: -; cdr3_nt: TGTGCCACTCAAACCCCGGGACAGGGGAGCTACGAGCAGTACTTC; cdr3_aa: CATQTPGQGSYEQYF
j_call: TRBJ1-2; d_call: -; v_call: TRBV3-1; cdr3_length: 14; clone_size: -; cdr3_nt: TGTGCCAGCAGCCAAGAACAGGGAGTCTATGGCTACACCTTC; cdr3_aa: CASSQEQGVYGYTF
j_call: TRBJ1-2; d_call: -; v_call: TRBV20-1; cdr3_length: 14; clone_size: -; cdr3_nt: TGCAGTGCTAGAGACCACAGGGCTCCCTATGGCTACACCTTC; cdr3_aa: CSARDHRAPYGYTF
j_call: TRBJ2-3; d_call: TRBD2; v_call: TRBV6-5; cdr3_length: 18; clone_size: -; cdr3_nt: TGTGCCAGCAGTTACCGGTCGGGTAGCGGGGGTAGCACAGATACGCAGTATTTT; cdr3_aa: CASSYRSGSGGSTDTQYF
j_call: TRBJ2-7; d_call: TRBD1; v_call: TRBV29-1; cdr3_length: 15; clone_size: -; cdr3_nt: TGCAGCGTTGAACGCAAGGGGACAGGGGTTTCCGAGCAGTACTTC; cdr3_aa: CSVERKGTGVSEQYF
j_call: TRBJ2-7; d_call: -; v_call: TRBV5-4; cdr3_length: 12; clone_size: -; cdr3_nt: TGTGCCAGCAGCCTTCCGGGGTTCGAGCAGTACTTC; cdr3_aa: CASSLPGFEQYF
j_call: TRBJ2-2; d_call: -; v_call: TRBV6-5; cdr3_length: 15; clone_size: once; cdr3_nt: TGTGCCAGCAGTTACACGAGCGCGAACACCGGGGAGCTGTTTTTT; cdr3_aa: CASSYTSANTGELFF